This T cell receptor (beta chain) is from a study of early stage breast cancer tumors. Study-level background: Most of the 16 invasive tumors were ER+, PR+ and HER2-.

Sequencing was performed with immunoSEQ multiplex PCR; in TCRdb, only in-frame clones are kept and a portion is missing. The table lists 30,000 to 35,000 clones, roughly 80% of them singletons, with about 4.5% in the top ten. Study results and caveats: Compared with adjacent normal breast, tumors showed about 2.4-fold denser, more clonal T cells.

Germline V gene sequence: CDR1 SNHLY, CDR2 FYNNEI. The CDR3 spans 12 residues. Trimming stripped 9 bases from V and 7 bases from J, with 13 bases between. For this clone: Its specificity is unknown.

Specimen: blood. The chain recombines TRBV2 with TRBJ1-5; possibly TRBD1 for D (6 bases). The sequence came from a person in their forties with breast cancer. CDR3 nucleotides: TGTGCCAGTCAGGGGCCCTTACAGCCCCAGCATTTT. Translating it yields CASQGPLQPQHF. The full variable domain, its missing parts supplied by reference TRBV2 and TRBJ1-5, is EPEVTQTPSHQVTQMGQEVILRCVPISNHLYFYWYRQILGQKVEFLVSFYNNEISEKSEIFDDQFSVERPDGSNFTLKIRSTKLEDSAMYFCASQGPLQPQHFGDGTRLSIL.